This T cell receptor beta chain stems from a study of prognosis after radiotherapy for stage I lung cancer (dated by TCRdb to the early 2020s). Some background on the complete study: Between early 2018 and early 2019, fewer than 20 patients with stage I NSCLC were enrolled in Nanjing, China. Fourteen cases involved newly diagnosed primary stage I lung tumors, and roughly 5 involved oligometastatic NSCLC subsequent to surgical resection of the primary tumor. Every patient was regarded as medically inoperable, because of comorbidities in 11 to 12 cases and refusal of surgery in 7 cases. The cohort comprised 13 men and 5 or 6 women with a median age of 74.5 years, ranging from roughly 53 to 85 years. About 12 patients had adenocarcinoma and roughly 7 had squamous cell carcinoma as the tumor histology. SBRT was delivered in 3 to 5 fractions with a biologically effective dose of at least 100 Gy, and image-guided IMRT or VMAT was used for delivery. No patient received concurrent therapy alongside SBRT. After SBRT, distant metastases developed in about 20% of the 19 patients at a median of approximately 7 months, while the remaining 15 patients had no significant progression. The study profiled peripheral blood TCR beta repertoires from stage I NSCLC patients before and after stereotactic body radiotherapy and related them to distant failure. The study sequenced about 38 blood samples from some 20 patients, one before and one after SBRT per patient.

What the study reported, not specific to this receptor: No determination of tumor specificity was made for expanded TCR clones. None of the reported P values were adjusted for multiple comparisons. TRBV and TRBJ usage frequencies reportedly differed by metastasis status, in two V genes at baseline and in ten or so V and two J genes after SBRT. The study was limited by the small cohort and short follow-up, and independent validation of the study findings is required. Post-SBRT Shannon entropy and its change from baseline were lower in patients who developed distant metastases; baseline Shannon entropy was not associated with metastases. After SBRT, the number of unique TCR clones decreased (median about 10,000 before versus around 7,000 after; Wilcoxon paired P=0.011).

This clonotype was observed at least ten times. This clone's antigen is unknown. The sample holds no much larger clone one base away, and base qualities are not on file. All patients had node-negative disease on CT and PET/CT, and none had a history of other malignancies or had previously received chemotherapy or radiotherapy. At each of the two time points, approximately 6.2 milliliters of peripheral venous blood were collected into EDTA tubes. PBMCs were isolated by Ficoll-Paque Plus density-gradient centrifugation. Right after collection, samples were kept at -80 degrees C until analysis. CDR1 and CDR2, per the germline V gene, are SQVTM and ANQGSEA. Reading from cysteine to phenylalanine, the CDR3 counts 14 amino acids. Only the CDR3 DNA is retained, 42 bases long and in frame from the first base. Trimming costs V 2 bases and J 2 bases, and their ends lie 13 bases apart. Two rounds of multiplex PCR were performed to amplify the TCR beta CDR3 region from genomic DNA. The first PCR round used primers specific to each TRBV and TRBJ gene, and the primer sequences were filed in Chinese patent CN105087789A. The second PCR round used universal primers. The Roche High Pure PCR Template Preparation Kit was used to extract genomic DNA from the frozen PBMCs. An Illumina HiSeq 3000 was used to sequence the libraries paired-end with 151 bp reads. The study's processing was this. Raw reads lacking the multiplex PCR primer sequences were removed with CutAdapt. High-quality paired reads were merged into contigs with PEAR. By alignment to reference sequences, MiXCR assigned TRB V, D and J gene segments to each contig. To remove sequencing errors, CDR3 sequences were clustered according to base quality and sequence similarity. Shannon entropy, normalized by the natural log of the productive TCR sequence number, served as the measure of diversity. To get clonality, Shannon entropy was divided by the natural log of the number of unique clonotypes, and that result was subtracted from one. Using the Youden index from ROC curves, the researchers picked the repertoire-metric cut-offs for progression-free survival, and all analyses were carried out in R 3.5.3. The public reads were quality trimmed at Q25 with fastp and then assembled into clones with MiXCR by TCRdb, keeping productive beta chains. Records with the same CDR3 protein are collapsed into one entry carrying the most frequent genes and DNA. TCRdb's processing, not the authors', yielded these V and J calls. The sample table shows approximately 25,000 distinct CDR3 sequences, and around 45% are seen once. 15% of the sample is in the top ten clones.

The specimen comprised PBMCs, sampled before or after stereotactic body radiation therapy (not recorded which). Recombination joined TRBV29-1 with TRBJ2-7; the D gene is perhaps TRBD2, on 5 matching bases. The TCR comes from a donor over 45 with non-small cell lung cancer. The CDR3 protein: CSVESFAGPYEQYF. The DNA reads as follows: TGCAGCGTTGAAAGTTTTGCGGGCCCCTACGAGCAGTACTTC.